Sequencing of this T cell receptor beta chain was carried out in a study of T cell responses to AZD1222 COVID-19 vaccine. General study results and limits: Along spike, vaccine-associated CD4 TCRs were found throughout, with dominance at 160-218 and 743-854.

Germline V lookup: CDR1 SGHTA, CDR2 FQGNSA. The V gene lost 5 bases and the J gene lost 0 bases, with 5 bases spanning the gap. This CDR3 spans 13 amino acids. The data were produced by immunoSEQ multiplex PCR, yet TCRdb's version contains in-frame clones alone and is incomplete. The sample has 200,000 or so clones, about 87% seen once. As for this clone: Antigen: not known.

The sequencing here drew on peripheral blood, taken on day 0 of MenACWY control vaccination. The chain uses TRBV7-2 and TRBJ2-1; D not resolved. This TCR was recovered from an adult in good health. CDR3 in amino acids: CASSPLSYNEQFF. DNA for the CDR3: TGTGCCAGCAGCCCTCTCTCCTACAATGAGCAGTTCTTC.